This T cell receptor (beta chain) came from a study of shared clonotypes between healthy human individuals. Assay used: immunoSEQ multiplex PCR; TCRdb lists only in-frame clones, some missing. Counted here are about 2.3 million clones, approximately 93% occurring once; the ten biggest clones make up 0.39%. The clonotype was recovered from a man between 18 and 29 years old in good health. Some clones in this sample may be carry-over from other donors' samples. The specimen was naive CD4+ T cells from PBMCs. Specified subset: CD45RA+ positively selected.

CDR3 in amino acids: CASSLSWQAGNTIYF. CDR3 nucleotide sequence: TGCGCCAGCAGCTTGAGCTGGCAGGCTGGAAACACCATATATTTT. The V gene is TRBV5-1, the J gene TRBJ1-3; D ambiguous. The CDR3 runs to 15 residues. V was clipped by 1 base and J by 2 bases, with 10 bases between them. From germline, CDR1 is SGHRS and CDR2 YFSETQ.